Below, 8 T cell receptor delta chains from the same sample are listed, as sequenced in a study of γδ T cells in repeated Plasmodium falciparum infection (dated by TCRdb to the early 2020s). Vgamma9/Vdelta2+ and Vdelta2-negative gammadelta T cell populations were flow-sorted from peripheral blood mononuclear cells for bulk TCR repertoire analysis. The method was multiplex PCR. These reads were obtained on an Illumina MiSeq. TCRdb reprocessed the public reads with the caller CATT; rows with the same DNA were merged afterwards. Within this sample are under 50,000 delta-chain clones, with roughly 1.5% of them counted one time only. About 8.3% of the sample is held by the ten biggest clonotypes. What was sequenced was gamma-delta T cells from blood. Source of these receptors: a pool of human donors (malaria-infected and uninfected, not separated).

This clone was recorded many times. A far larger clone differs by one base, so this is likely a read error. The same CDR3 also results from other DNA sequences found in this sample. The rearrangement joins TRDV1 to TRDJ1, with D maybe TRDD3 (5 bases). Germline CDR1 reads TSWWSYY; CDR2 reads QGS. The V end was cut by 3 bases, the J end by 1 base, with 12 bases between. CDR3 length: 15 amino acids. CDR3 in DNA: TGTGCTCTTGGGGAGGCGGGGGTTAGCACCGATAAACTCATCTTT. Translated: CALGEAGVSTDKLIF.

Of note for this clone: The protein given by TCRdb reflects a much larger clone and differs at residue 12 from this DNA's translation, likely from a read error; the protein shown is the DNA's translation. The chain links TRDV1 to TRDJ1, with D maybe TRDD3 (6 bases). The J gene, absent from TCRdb, was called here by matching the DNA to germline. The CDR3 has 19 amino acids. Germline-derived CDR1 and CDR2 are TSWWSYY and QGS. V lost 3 bases and J 0 bases, leaving 23 bases between the germline ends. The CDR3 DNA follows: TGTGCTCTTGGGGACTCCCATCGAAGTGGATACATATACACCGATAAACTCATCTTT. It translates to CALGDSHRSGYIYTDKLIF.

As for this clone: The TCRdb record carries a much larger clone's protein, which differs from this DNA's translation at residue 12; a read error is the likely cause, and the protein listed here is the DNA translation. The V and J genes are TRDV2 and TRDJ1; TRDD3 matches 7 bases. TCRdb lists no J gene, so it was determined here by aligning the DNA to germline. The CDR3 is 16 residues long. CDR1 is GEAIGNYY, CDR2 EKD, per germline. CDR3 loop: CACDTAGDRGTNKLIF. The CDR3 bases are TGTGCCTGTGACACCGCGGGGGATCGTGGCACCAATAAACTCATCTTT.

This clone was detected ten times or more. TCRdb assigns this DNA the protein of a much larger clone, which departs from its translation at residue 11; this likely reflects a read error, and the protein shown comes from translating the DNA. The chain joins TRDV1 to TRDJ1, with 10 bases lining up with TRDD3. TCRdb lists no J gene, so it was determined here by aligning the DNA to germline. The germline V gene has CDR1 TSWWSYY and CDR2 QGS. V lost 9 bases and J lost 5; bases outside the gene matches: 15. CDR3 size: 16 residues. The CDR3 DNA follows: TGTGCTCTCAGAGGGGGATACGCGGGTTACTTGGATAAACTCATCTTT. It codes for CALRGGYAGYLDKLIF.

This clone was counted ten times or more. A far larger clone lies a single base away; this is likely a read error. This CDR3 is also generated by other DNA sequences in the sample. The genes are TRDV1 and TRDJ1; possible D gene TRDD2, 5 bases. V was cut by 6 bases and J by 2 bases, with 25 bases left in between. This CDR3 has 18 amino acids. In germline, CDR1 is TSWWSYY, CDR2 QGS. The CDR3 DNA sequence: TGTGCTCTTGGAGAGCTTAGGTCCCCTACTCCGGGTACCGATAAACTCATCTTT. Protein product: CALGELRSPTPGTDKLIF.

With respect to this clone: This DNA translates differently at residue 21 from the TCRdb protein, which is that of a much larger clone; a read error is likely, and the protein shown is the DNA's own translation. This chain connects TRDV1 to TRDJ1; 7 nucleotides match TRDD3. Per germline, CDR1 TSWWSYY and CDR2 QGS. This CDR3 is 22 amino acids long. CDR3 DNA: TGTGCTCTTGGGGAACTCGGGCTCGAACGATGGATACGCGAACGATACACCGATAAACTCACCTTT. Translating gives CALGELGLERWIRERYTDKLTF.

This clone turned up a few times. TCRdb lists the protein of a much larger clone for this DNA, which differs at residue 13, so this is likely a read error; the protein given here is translated from the DNA itself. This chain uses TRDV2 with TRDJ1; 10 bases map to TRDD3. TCRdb carries no J gene annotation; the J gene was assigned here by matching the DNA with germline. CDR1 is GEAIGNYY and CDR2 is EKD in the germline V gene. This CDR3 region has 17 residues. Written as DNA, the CDR3 is TGTGCCTGTGACACCCTGGGGGATAGGAACCTCACCGGTAAACTCATCTTT. Translating gives CACDTLGDRNLTGKLIF.

This clone was found a few times. A read error may be the cause here, since a much bigger clone is one base away. The rearrangement uses TRDV1 and TRDJ1, with D perhaps TRDD2 (5 bases). TCRdb lists no J gene, so it was determined here by aligning the DNA to germline. The V gene's germline CDR1 is TSWWSYY and CDR2 QGS. V shed 5 bases and J shed 4 bases, with 41 bases lying between them. This CDR3 has 23 amino acids. The CDR3 spells CALGNPLGPRPHLVNYPSDKLIF. DNA of the CDR3: TGTGCTCTTGGGAACCCCCTAGGTCCTAGACCCCACCTGGTGAACTATCCCAGCGATAAACTCATCTTT.